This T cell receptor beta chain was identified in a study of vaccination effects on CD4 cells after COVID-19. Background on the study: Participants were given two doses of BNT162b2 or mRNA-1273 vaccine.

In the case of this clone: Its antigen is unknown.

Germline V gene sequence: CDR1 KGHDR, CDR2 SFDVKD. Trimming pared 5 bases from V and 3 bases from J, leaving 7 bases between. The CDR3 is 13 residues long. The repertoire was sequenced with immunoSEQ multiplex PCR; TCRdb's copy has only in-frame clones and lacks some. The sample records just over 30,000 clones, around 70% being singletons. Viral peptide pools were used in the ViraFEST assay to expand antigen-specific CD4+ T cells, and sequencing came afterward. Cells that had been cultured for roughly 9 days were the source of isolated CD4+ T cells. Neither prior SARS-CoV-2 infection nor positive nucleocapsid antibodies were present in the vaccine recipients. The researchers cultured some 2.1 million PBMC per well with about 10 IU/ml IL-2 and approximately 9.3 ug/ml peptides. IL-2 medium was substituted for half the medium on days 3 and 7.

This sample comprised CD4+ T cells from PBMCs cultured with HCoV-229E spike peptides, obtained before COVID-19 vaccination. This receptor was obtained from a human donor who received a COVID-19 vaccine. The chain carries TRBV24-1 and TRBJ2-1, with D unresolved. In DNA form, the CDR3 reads TGTGCCACCAGTGGCCAGTACTACAATGAGCAGTTCTTC. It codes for CATSGQYYNEQFF.